This T cell receptor beta chain was obtained from a study of blood T cell repertoires in COVID-19 (TCRdb year 2020). About the study as a whole: Samples covering the acute and convalescent phases of COVID-19 were provided by collaborators in the United States, Italy and Spain. Subjects who had been exposed to COVID-19, were actively infected with it, or had recovered from it provided the deeply sampled blood TCRbeta repertoires that made up the dataset. The samples were drawn from two sources: the first 160 participants of the ongoing ImmuneRACE study, and 1,254 subjects contributed by 6 global collaborators. Where available, HLA class I and class II types were obtained from metadata supplied by the sample provider rather than from assay-based typing. Nearly every sample came with metadata listing a de-identified subject ID, COVID-19 status, age in years and sex. A freely available public database, intended as a resource for researchers studying the immune response to SARS-CoV-2, is where the repertoires were released. The prospective study material was composed of cDNA or gDNA derived from T cells, B-cell-depleted T cells, or PBMCs.

General study outcomes and caveats: Clinical and demographic metadata were provided uncurated, with the amount varying by source and participant.

The immunoSEQ Assay, a bias-controlled multiplex PCR, was used to amplify TCRbeta CDR3 regions from genomic DNA. The source study handled its data this way. The number of nucleated cells in each sample was estimated by amplification of reference gene primers within the assay. Sequence reads were collapsed and filtered to measure the absolute abundance of every unique TCRbeta CDR3 rearrangement. Productive Simpson clonality was computed per sample as the square root of Simpson's diversity index over productive rearrangements. TCRdb's version of the immuneACCESS table is confined to in-frame rearrangements and falls short of the full clone set. An unresolved V gene accounts for under half of the shortfall where checked; the remainder is of unknown origin. The V and J calls and the clone size are those of that table, but D and trimming were determined from the DNA. Across this sample there are about 330,000 clones, with 70% to 90% seen only once. Under 6% of the sample is taken by the ten largest.

Participants in the prospective study were aged about 18 to 95 years, lived in some 24 United States geographic areas, and enrolled through a virtual design. In the prospective study, participants were assigned to cohorts based on the clinical history participants reported in a screening survey and a study questionnaire. For ImmuneRACE Cohort 3, a participant was defined as recovered based on two consecutive negative NP/OP PCR tests, clearance by a healthcare professional, or resolution of symptoms. Mobile phlebotomists in the prospective study collected whole blood, serum and a nasopharyngeal or oropharyngeal swab from every participant. Over a roughly two-month period, participants in the prospective study had the option of providing additional blood draws and questionnaires. Before DNA extraction, blood samples from the prospective study were shipped at room temperature or frozen. This clone was recorded a few times. No cognate antigen has been identified for it. No quality values exist for individual bases; no much larger clone is one base distant.

Germline trimming amounts to 7 bases on V and 2 bases on J, with 8 as the count of junction bases outside the gene matches. CDR1 and CDR2 (MNHEY, SMNVEV) derive from the germline V gene (reference sequence). Including cysteine and phenylalanine, the CDR3 has 14 amino acids. Of the read, only the CDR3 DNA is kept; its 42 bases are in frame from base 1. This clonotype was obtained from a woman younger than 45 who had recovered from COVID-19. The sequence is built from TRBV27 and TRBJ2-7; 7 bases in the middle match TRBD1. The sequenced material came from PBMCs or T cells enriched from blood (not recorded which). The DNA sequence is given as TGTGCCAGCACCTCGGACAGGTGGGCCTACGAGCAGTACTTC. It codes for CASTSDRWAYEQYF.